The TCR beta chain described here comes from a study of T-cell memory formation after mild COVID-19. In this sample, this clonotype turned up a few times. Its antigen is unidentified. Findings and limits, study-wide: CD8+ contracting clones occupied EMRA, while CD4+ ones occupied mainly CM and EM.

In TCRdb, the 5' RACE reads were re-called with MiXCR into one record per CDR3 protein. The profile shows some 320,000 distinct CDR3 sequences, more than 15% of them singletons. The clonotype comes from a young man who had mild COVID-19 (a few samples of this study predate the infection). Cell type and time point are not known. The sequenced sample was PBMCs or a T cell subset sorted from them (not recorded which).

The CDR3 loop is CASSARQLDGYTF. DNA for the CDR3: TGTGCCAGCAGCGCGCGACAGTTGGATGGCTACACCTTC. The chain is built from TRBV7-9 and TRBJ1-2; TRBD1 is a possible D gene (5 bases). Germline V gene sequence: CDR1 SEHNR, CDR2 FQNEAQ (reference sequence). CDR3 length: 13 residues. Trimming left V 5 bases short and J 6 bases short, with 13 bases between. The full variable domain, completed using reference TRBV7-9 and TRBJ1-2, is DTGVSQNPRHKITKRGQNVTFRCDPISEHNRLYWYRQTLGQGPEFLTYFQNEAQLEKSRLLSDRFSAERPKGSFSTLEIQRTEQGDSAMYLCASSARQLDGYTFGSGTRLTVV.